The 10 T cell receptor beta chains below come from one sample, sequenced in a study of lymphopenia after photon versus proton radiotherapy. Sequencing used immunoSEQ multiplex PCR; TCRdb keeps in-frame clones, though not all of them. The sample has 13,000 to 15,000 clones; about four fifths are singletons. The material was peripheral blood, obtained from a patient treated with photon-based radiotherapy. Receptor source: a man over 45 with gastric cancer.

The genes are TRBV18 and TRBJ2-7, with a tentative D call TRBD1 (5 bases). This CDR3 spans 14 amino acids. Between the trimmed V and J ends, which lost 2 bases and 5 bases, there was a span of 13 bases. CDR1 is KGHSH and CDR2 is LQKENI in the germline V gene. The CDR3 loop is CASSPSAGFHEQYV. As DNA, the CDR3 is TGTGCCAGCTCACCATCAGCAGGGTTCCACGAGCAGTACGTC.

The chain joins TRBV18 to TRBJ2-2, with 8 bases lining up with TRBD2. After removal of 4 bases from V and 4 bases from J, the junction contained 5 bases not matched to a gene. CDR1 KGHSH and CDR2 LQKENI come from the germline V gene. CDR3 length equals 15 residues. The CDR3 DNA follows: TGTGCCAGCTCACGCCCTACTAGCGGCACCGGGGAGCTGTTTTTT. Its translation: CASSRPTSGTGELFF.

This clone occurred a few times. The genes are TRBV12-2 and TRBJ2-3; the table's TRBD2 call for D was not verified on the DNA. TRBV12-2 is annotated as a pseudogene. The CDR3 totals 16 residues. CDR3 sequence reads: CASRLIRSPGADTQYF. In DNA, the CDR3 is TGTGCAAGTCGCTTAATCCGGTCCCCCGGGGCAGATACGCAGTATTTT.

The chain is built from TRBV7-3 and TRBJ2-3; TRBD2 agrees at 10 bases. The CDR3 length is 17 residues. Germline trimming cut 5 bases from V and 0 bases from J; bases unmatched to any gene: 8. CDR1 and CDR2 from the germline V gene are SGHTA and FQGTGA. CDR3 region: CASSPVAGGLSTDTQYF. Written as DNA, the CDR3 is TGTGCCAGCAGCCCCGTAGCGGGGGGACTTAGCACAGATACGCAGTATTTT.

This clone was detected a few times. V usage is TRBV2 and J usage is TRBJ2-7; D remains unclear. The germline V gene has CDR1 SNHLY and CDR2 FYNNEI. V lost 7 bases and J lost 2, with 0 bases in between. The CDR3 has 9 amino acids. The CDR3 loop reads CASTYEQYF. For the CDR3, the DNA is TGTGCCAGCACCTACGAGCAGTACTTC.

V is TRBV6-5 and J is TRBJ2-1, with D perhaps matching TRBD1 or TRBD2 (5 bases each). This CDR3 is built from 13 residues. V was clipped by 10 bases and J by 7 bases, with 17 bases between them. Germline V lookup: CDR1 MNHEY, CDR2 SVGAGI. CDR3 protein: CATRGVHGNEQFF. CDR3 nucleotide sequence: TGTGCCACCCGAGGGGTTCACGGGAATGAGCAGTTCTTC.

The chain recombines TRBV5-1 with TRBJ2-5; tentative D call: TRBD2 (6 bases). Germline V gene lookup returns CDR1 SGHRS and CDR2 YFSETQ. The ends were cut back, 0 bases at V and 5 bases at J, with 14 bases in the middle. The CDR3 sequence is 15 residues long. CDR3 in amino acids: CASSLVPGGRETQYF. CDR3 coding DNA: TGCGCCAGCAGCTTGGTTCCCGGGGGTCGGGAGACCCAGTACTTC.

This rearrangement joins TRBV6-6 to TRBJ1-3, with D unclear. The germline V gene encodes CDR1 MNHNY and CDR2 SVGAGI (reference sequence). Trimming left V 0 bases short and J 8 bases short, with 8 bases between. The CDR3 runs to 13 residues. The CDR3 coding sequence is TGTGCCAGCAGTTACTCTTTCCGGGACACCATATATTTT. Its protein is CASSYSFRDTIYF.

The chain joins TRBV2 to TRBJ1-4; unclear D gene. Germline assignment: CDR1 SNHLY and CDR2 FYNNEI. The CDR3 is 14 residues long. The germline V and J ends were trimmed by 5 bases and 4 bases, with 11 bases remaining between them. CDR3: CASSYTRNNEKLFF. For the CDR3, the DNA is TGTGCCAGCAGTTATACACGCAATAATGAAAAACTGTTTTTT.

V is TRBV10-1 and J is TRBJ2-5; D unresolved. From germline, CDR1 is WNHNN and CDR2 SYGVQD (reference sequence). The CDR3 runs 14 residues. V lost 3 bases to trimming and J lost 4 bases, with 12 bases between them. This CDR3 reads CASSDLQYRETQYF. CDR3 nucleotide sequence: TGCGCCAGCAGTGATCTACAGTATAGAGAGACCCAGTACTTC.